This paragraph reports one T cell receptor (beta chain). No antigen is known for it. Per-base qualities were not stored, and no clone one base away is much larger. The data originate from a study of cytomegalovirus exposure and HLA in healthy donors listed by TCRdb under 2017. For the study in its entirety: According to an earlier analysis of several hundred of the donors, about 179 million T cells yielded 90 million to 130 million unique TCR beta sequences and 250 to 350 Gb of sequence data. An early release that covered approximately 600 HLA-typed donors contained approximately 300 gigabases of sequencing data and tens of millions of unique TCR sequences. Among the roughly 380 genotyped donors, 75% to 90% belonged to the genetic ancestry cluster associated with self-reported Caucasian donors. The aim of the study was to test whether cataloging public T cell receptors could identify signatures of past pathogen exposure. Using immunosequencing, the study profiled T cell repertoires from 666 subjects and related those repertoires to cytomegalovirus serostatus. In addition to the first cohort of 500 to 850 subjects, a separate validation cohort of around 110 different subjects was used. To predict cytomegalovirus infection status, the study brought together high-throughput TCR immunosequencing, statistical association of individual TCRs with disease status, and machine learning. A later analysis re-analyzed previously published TCR beta repertoires from 660 or so donors and added high-resolution HLA genotyping to study TCR occurrence patterns. The later analysis used no new phenotypic data to find candidate immune exposures, relying instead on TCR beta sequences and their occurrence across donors. An earlier analysis of roughly 580 of the donors used high-throughput TCR beta sequencing to judge whether each TCR beta V gene segment behaved as functional or pseudogenic. Donor age, sex, ethnicity and CMV serostatus were compiled together with the repertoire data. In a later genetic analysis, genome-wide SNP genotypes for about 55% of the roughly 670 donors were used, and that subset was treated as a discovery cohort. All discovery cohort repertoires had been generated using a single sequencing platform. HLA typing included class I and class II loci at four-digit resolution. Typing coverage varied by locus: roughly 629-640 donors for A, B, C, DRB1 and DQB1; roughly 560 for DQA1; approximately 610 for DPA1; approximately 450 for DPB1. Roughly 5 DR-DQ haplotypes were handled as single units for association and clustering, since linkage in the cohort was strong. On average, 235,054 unique TCR beta nucleotide sequences were sequenced per donor among some 420 genotyped donors of the cohort, with roughly a sixth of those sequences being non-productive.

In total, approximately 700 healthy bone marrow donors made up the cohort. All cohort members were sampled while nominally healthy, although unrecorded immune exposures were likely present. The donor tested CMV seronegative and was one of the 352 seronegative cohort members. Each donor provided a peripheral blood sample, and peripheral blood mononuclear cells were used for TCR beta sequencing. Genomic DNA extraction from the blood cell samples was performed with the Qiagen DNeasy Blood Extraction Kit. Library generation was performed with the immunoSEQ multiplex PCR assay. For the multiplex PCR, a mixture combining 60 forward primers for TCR Vbeta segments and 13 reverse primers for TCR Jbeta segments was used. Amplification of the CDR3 region of rearranged TCR beta genes was performed with a multiplex PCR assay on genomic DNA. On the Illumina HiSeq System, the amplified TCR beta libraries were sequenced as 87-base-pair reads. The original methods were these. A later analysis tallied about 77 million unique TCR beta chains across the 666 repertoires, and about 10 million of those chains were shared by two or more donors. Raw reads were error-corrected and collapsed into unique sequences by a nearest-neighbor algorithm in which closely related sequences were merged to remove PCR and sequencing errors. Alignment of CDR3 sequences to IMGT reference sequences was used to assign V, D and J gene segments. For a sequence to be retained, a match of at least six nucleotides to both a V gene segment and a J gene segment was required. A rearrangement was called productive if the CDR3 had no stop codons and remained in frame with V and J, and every other rearrangement was called non-productive. Following IMGT convention, CDR3 was defined as the stretch from the second conserved V-encoded cysteine up to the conserved J-encoded phenylalanine. In an earlier analysis of roughly 580 of the donors, sequences lacking an unambiguous match to a single V gene segment were excluded. In an earlier analysis of a few hundred of the donors, V segments were called functional above 56.7% productive rearrangements and were called segregating when the between-donor standard deviation exceeded 5%. A statistical classification framework was built to diagnose cytomegalovirus status from the catalog of TCR beta chain sequences. V and J gene assignment, in a later analysis, came from comparing TCR nucleotide sequences with IMGT/GENE-DB human TR gene sequences. Using the TCRdist pipeline, a later analysis assigned CDR3 sequences along with most-parsimonious VDJ recombination scenarios. In a later analysis, each TCR beta chain was defined by its CDR3 amino acid sequence together with its V-gene family, and reads lacking a unique V-gene family were excluded. As a way to deal with suspected cross-contamination and a sequencing artifact, a later analysis dropped nearly 600 nucleotide sequences that were highly shared and had low generation probability. A later analysis calculated a clonal expansion index for each public chain from normalized within-repertoire ranks of inferred template counts. Generation probabilities in a later analysis came from a VDJ recombination model fitted to out-of-frame rearrangements, and those results were checked against IGoR. In a later analysis, hypergeometric tests were used to score TCR-TCR, TCR-HLA and TCR-CMV co-occurrence, with a repertoire-size bias correction applied to TCR pairs. A later analysis estimated false discovery rates by permuting HLA or CMV assignments 20 times. In a later analysis, co-occurring TCRs were grouped using DBSCAN, with TCRdist sequence similarity added in when clustering inside HLA-allele-positive subsets. Co-occurrence clustering excluded repertoires with fewer than 30,000 or more than 120,000 public chains, plus five with anomalous nucleotide sharing. The table was pulled from immuneACCESS by TCRdb, which kept in-frame rearrangements only. Such tables lose some clones; where checked, under half of the loss comes from unresolved V genes, and the rest has no known cause. V and J calls and clone size are those listed in that table; D and trimming were worked out from the DNA. The sample includes tens of thousands of clones, with around four fifths observed a single time. The ten largest clones capture under 4% of the sample.

Beyond this particular receptor, the publication reports: In a later analysis, most CMV-associated TCR beta chains were found to appear HLA-restricted, with HLA associations seemingly driven largely by CMV exposure. Strong co-occurrence of HLA alleles, especially DR and DQ, made assigning TCR associations to individual alleles difficult. According to a later analysis, parvovirus B19, influenza, CMV and Epstein-Barr virus appeared linked to several top co-occurrence clusters. A further reported finding was that TCR beta sequences accurately predicted the HLA-A and HLA-B alleles for most subjects in the first cohort. A later analysis associated 15,000 to 20,000 TCR beta sequences with specific HLA alleles at a false discovery rate of 0.05. Only TCR beta chains were sequenced in this cohort, and the absence of alpha or paired-chain data limited detectable features. Across donors, most TCR sequences were observed very rarely, whereas some public TCRs were present in many individuals. Because HLA typing was unavailable for some donors at each locus, only the typed subset was used in association tests. Compared with the approximately 720-donor mean, donors in an Asian-associated ancestry cluster had fewer N-insertions in productive TCRs, according to a later genetic analysis. The 87-base-pair reads could not distinguish some IMGT-functional V segments, including TRBV6-2 and TRBV6-3, so those segments were excluded. In the study, approximately 160 TCR beta chains were listed as associated with cytomegalovirus. Roughly 15 rarely observed V segments, including chromosome 9 orphons, were excluded from the earlier analysis of a few hundred of the donors because counts were too low. Compared with equally common non-associated chains, HLA-associated TCR beta chains in a later analysis were more clonally expanded and had lower generation probabilities. Sequencing depth was assumed to be roughly uniform across donors in the presence/absence analyses, though that assumption may not hold. A few of the identified cytomegalovirus-associated TCR beta chains were confirmed in vitro to be specific for cytomegalovirus antigens. According to the authors, the approach could potentially be generalized to other disease states and immunological phenotypes. The classifier was reported to diagnose cytomegalovirus status with high specificity and sensitivity in both the original cohort and the validation cohort. In an earlier analysis of about 550 of the donors, most TCR beta V segments were observed in productive rearrangements about 90% or about 30% of the time, broadly matching IMGT annotations. Immune exposure information for the cohort was limited to CMV serostatus. Correlated functional status among segregating V segments might reflect linkage disequilibrium, but an unknown experimental factor could not be ruled out. V-gene and J-gene trimming of TCR beta chains was associated with a missense DCLRE1C variant in a later genetic analysis, and the association was replicated in an independent cohort. A cluster of highly shared sequence variants was judged likely to be a technical artifact of the sequencing pipeline. A later analysis found that TCR association rates varied across HLA loci, with DRB1 alleles showing the most associated TCRs and HLA-C alleles the fewest.

For this chain, trimming is 4 bases at the V end and 5 bases at the J end, and the number of junction bases without a gene match is 5. Counted from cysteine to phenylalanine, this CDR3 has 14 amino acids. Of all the DNA, just the CDR3 is kept, 42 bases in frame from base 1. Based on the germline V gene, the CDR1 and CDR2 sequences are SGHDT and YYEEEE. Specimen: PBMCs. The rearrangement combines TRBV5-6 with TRBJ1-4; the central 7 bases match TRBD1. The receptor's source is a middle-aged woman in good health and CMV-seronegative. The CDR3 reads CASSPTGVNEKLFF. The nucleotides are TGTGCCAGCAGCCCCACAGGGGTGAATGAAAAACTGTTTTTT.